This TCR beta chain is from a study of cytomegalovirus exposure and HLA in healthy donors. Study results and limitations: Reportedly, TCR beta sequences accurately predicted HLA-A and HLA-B alleles in most subjects. Another analysis was done later, and it associated approximately 18,000 TCR beta sequences with HLA alleles at 0.05 false discovery rate. Several of the most significant clusters were apparently associated with common viral pathogens in a later analysis.

With 60 Vbeta and 13 Jbeta primers, the PCR was carried out. This table comes from immunoSEQ multiplex PCR, and its TCRdb copy is limited to in-frame clones, with some not included. The top ten hold around 1.3% of the sample, which has approximately 89,000 clones, 55% to 80% seen once. Details on this clone: What it recognizes is unknown. At one boundary the junction diverges from the germline segment, which might be a read error.

Participants comprised healthy donors of bone marrow. This CDR3 contains 14 residues. Germline V CDR1 and CDR2: GTSNPN, SVGIG (reference sequence). V is TRBV30 and J is TRBJ1-6, with 10 bases identical to TRBD1. The sequenced sample consisted of PBMCs. This sequence originates from a female donor in good health and CMV-seronegative. The CDR3 protein is CARRGTGAGAPLHF. For the CDR3, the DNA is TGTGCCCGGAGAGGGACAGGGGCTGGTGCACCCCTCCACTTT.